This is a list of T cell receptor beta chains from one sample in a study of blood T cell repertoires in COVID-19. Assay: immunoSEQ multiplex PCR; the TCRdb copy retains only in-frame clones and omits some. The sample consists of 200,000 to 250,000 clones, 70% to 85% of them appearing once. Sequenced sample: peripheral blood. These receptors were taken from a man aged 50 to 60 with active or convalescent COVID-19. CDR3s include the opening cysteine and the closing phenylalanine or tryptophan. The D gene is left open where the match is weak.

D	V	J	CDR3
TRBD1	TRBV7-2	TRBJ2-7	CASSLAATGGVYEQYF
NA	TRBV28	TRBJ1-3	CASTNGAPSSGNTIYF
TRBD2	TRBV11-3	TRBJ2-2	CASSPTGGTGELFF
TRBD2	TRBV5-6	TRBJ2-3	CASSLSLAGPTDTQYF
NA	TRBV11-2	TRBJ1-2	CASIRFRGGDANYGYTF
TRBD1	TRBV7-7	TRBJ2-1	CASSLGIGTGVSEQFF
TRBD1	TRBV11-2	TRBJ1-6	CASSLLGTGGNNSPLHF
NA	TRBV28	TRBJ2-1	CASSSRGNRGGNEQFF
TRBD1	TRBV25-1	TRBJ2-5	CASSVPDREETQYF
TRBD1	TRBV5-4	TRBJ2-3	CASSFGAGVGQGADTQYF
NA	TRBV18	TRBJ2-5	CASSQRGDPTQYF
TRBD2	TRBV11-2	TRBJ2-3	CASSLFLAATDTQYF
TRBD1	TRBV19	TRBJ2-5	CASSIGGQGRETQYF
TRBD1	TRBV7-2	TRBJ1-2	CASSLALGSRQGAFNYGYTF
TRBD1	TRBV4-1	TRBJ2-1	CASSPEGASHEQFF
NA	TRBV19	TRBJ1-1	CASSIGGILTEAFF
TRBD2	TRBV7-8	TRBJ2-5	CASSLLSGGGHHNQETQYF
TRBD2	TRBV2	TRBJ2-5	CASNPRGTRIAGDLQETQYF
NA	TRBV27	TRBJ2-7	CASSLGRSYEQYF
TRBD2	TRBV6-2/TRBV6-3	TRBJ2-7	CASSSPSGRAHEQYF
TRBD2	TRBV4-3	TRBJ2-1	CASSQDSAGGPYEQFF
NA	TRBV20-1	TRBJ2-1	CSASSGDFNEQFF
NA	TRBV11-2	TRBJ1-1	CASSLVGSTEAFF
TRBD2	TRBV9	TRBJ2-1	CASSVGTSGAHEQFF
NA	TRBV7-2	TRBJ2-7	CASSVVTYEQYF
NA	TRBV6-5	TRBJ1-1	CASSYSGSLPNTEAFF
TRBD2	TRBV5-6	TRBJ2-1	CASSLAGGPFDEQFF
TRBD1	TRBV9	TRBJ2-5	CASSPTGGRETQYF
TRBD1	TRBV6-4	TRBJ1-5	CASSVLAGGMGNQPQHF
NA	TRBV2	TRBJ1-6	CASRSSYNSPLHF
TRBD1	TRBV7-9	TRBJ2-2	CASSTGQGLTGELFF
TRBD1	TRBV29-1	TRBJ1-5	CSALTGGDNQPQHF
NA	TRBV2	TRBJ1-2	CASSGQNYGYTF
TRBD1	TRBV7-2	TRBJ1-4	CASSLGQGGEKLFF
NA	TRBV10-3	TRBJ1-2	CAISESPGDYGYTF
TRBD2	TRBV6-2/TRBV6-3	TRBJ2-5	CASSYAPAEREKTQYF
NA	TRBV19	TRBJ2-7	CASSTGRGYEQYF
NA	TRBV2	TRBJ2-1	CASSIEIGGEQFF
TRBD1	TRBV9	TRBJ2-6	CASSVRQGVPSGANVLTF
NA	TRBV3-1/TRBV3-2	TRBJ1-4	CASSQDIRGGVTNEKLFF
TRBD2	TRBV10-3	TRBJ2-3	CAISESELAGGSTDTQYF
TRBD2	TRBV19	TRBJ2-2	CASTPPFRRGSTGELFF
NA	TRBV12-3/TRBV12-4	TRBJ1-5	CASSLAYQPQHF
NA	TRBV4-1	TRBJ2-1	CASSQDMTTYNEQFF
NA	TRBV4-3	TRBJ1-1	CASSQDQALNTEAFF
NA	TRBV18	TRBJ2-7	CASSPLNGESTYEQYF
NA	TRBV2	TRBJ2-1	CATPRGASQYNEQFF
TRBD1	TRBV28	TRBJ1-5	CASSRDRGGNQPQHF
TRBD2	TRBV4-1	TRBJ2-1	CASSPAGGVNNEQFF
NA	TRBV29-1	TRBJ2-3	CSVEPQNTDTQYF
NA	TRBV11-2	TRBJ1-2	CASSPIREGRRYGYTF
NA	TRBV21-1	TRBJ1-1	CASTQGMEAEAFF
NA	TRBV15	TRBJ1-4	CATSKNRVATNEKLFF
NA	TRBV24-1	TRBJ1-1	CATLTRTEAFF
TRBD1	TRBV11-2	TRBJ1-1	CASSLEVQGKKAFF